The sequence of this T cell receptor beta chain was determined in a study of shared clonotypes between healthy human individuals. About the research overall: Donor composition was a couple of women and a few men, aged 18 to 49.

The germline V gene encodes CDR1 GTSNPN and CDR2 SVGIG (reference sequence). V gave up 1 base and J gave up 3 bases, with 7 bases separating them. The CDR3 extends over 14 amino acids. CD8 cells classed as naive were CD45RO-negative and positively selected for CCR7, excluding terminally differentiated effector memory CD45RA+ cells. Profiling relied on immunoSEQ multiplex PCR, and the TCRdb table lists in-frame clones only, not all of them. The sample holds 2 million to 2.5 million clones, over 85% seen once. Sequencing input: naive CD8+ T cells sorted from blood. V gene TRBV30 combines with J gene TRBJ1-6, with D possibly being TRBD1 (5 bases). This TCR was sampled from a man aged 18-30 years in good health. The chain's CDR3 is CAWSETDYNSPLHF. CDR3 sequence (DNA): TGTGCCTGGAGTGAGACAGACTATAATTCACCCCTCCACTTT.